This paragraph reports one T cell receptor beta chain. This clone is a singleton in its sample. Its antigen remains unidentified. Base qualities are not at hand, and no much larger clone is one base apart. Patients with a history of autoimmune disease or receiving systemic immunosuppression were excluded from the trial. Peripheral blood for TCR sequencing was collected from all dose cohorts at baseline, on cycle 4 day 1, and on cycle 7 day 1. The samples were taken from a phase I, first-in-human, multicenter, open-label dose-escalation trial of ivuxolimab. Adults with locally advanced or metastatic melanoma, renal cell carcinoma, hepatocellular carcinoma or head and neck squamous cell carcinoma were enrolled in the trial. Before TCR sequencing, CD4+ and CD8+ T cells were separately sorted from peripheral blood. Genomic DNA was isolated from the sorted cells so that the TCRbeta CDR3 region could be sequenced. TCRbeta CDR3 regions were sequenced using the immunoSEQ Assay. TCRdb stores this immuneACCESS table with in-frame sequences only. Part of the clones is absent; in the studies checked, under half of the shortfall reflects unresolved V genes, and no reason is known for the rest. This sample gives 80,000 or so clones in total; about 93% of them show up just once. The ten largest clones add up to 14% of the sample.

This specimen comes from a study of OX40 agonist ivuxolimab in advanced cancers. Concerning the study at large: Ivuxolimab was a fully human IgG2 agonistic monoclonal antibody targeting the costimulatory receptor OX40 (CD134). Intravenous ivuxolimab was administered to patients every 2 weeks at six dose levels: 0.01, 0.1, 0.3, 1.5, 3 and 10 mg/kg. Of the approximately 54 dose-escalation patients, hepatocellular carcinoma was present in approximately 20, melanoma in roughly 15, renal cell carcinoma in 9 and head and neck cancer in 9. In the dose-escalation cohort, roughly 80% of patients were male, and the mean age was approximately 64 years, with a range of roughly 20 to 79. Patients were allowed to have had prior anti-PD-1, anti-PD-L1 or anti-CTLA-4 therapy, and approximately 40% of the dose-escalation patients had been treated with checkpoint inhibitors. Three dose-escalation patients achieved partial responses, one with hepatocellular carcinoma and two with cutaneous melanoma. The point of sequencing TCRbeta in the periphery was to test whether ivuxolimab changed TCR sequence diversity and drove clonal T-cell expansion. The paper reports the monotherapy dose-escalation portion (N of about 50 patients) of the phase I ivuxolimab trial. What the research found in general, with its limitations: After ivuxolimab, more expanded clones were found on average in CD8+ T cells than in CD4+ T cells. At doses of 0.1 to 3.0 mg/kg, clonal expansion of both CD4+ and CD8+ T cells in blood was seen between baseline and week 6. Low levels of normalized T-cell clonal expansion were also shown by some nonresponding patients. The antigen specificity of the clonally expanded peripheral T cells was not determined. In the 0.1-3.0 mg/kg groups, partial responders had among the lowest normalized peripheral clonal expansion, particularly in CD8+ T cells.

Reading the germline V gene gives CDR1 SGDLS and CDR2 YYNGEE. V and J are truncated by 3 bases and 0 bases respectively, leaving an intervening sequence of 13 bases. The CDR3 covers 16 residues, taking in both the cysteine and the phenylalanine. Just the 48-base CDR3 DNA is kept, in frame starting at base 1. The receptor was isolated from an adult with an advanced solid tumor such as melanoma, head and neck, liver or kidney cancer. Sequences were derived from CD4+ or CD8+ T cells sorted from blood, sampled in a trial of the OX40 agonist ivuxolimab. The receptor chain draws on TRBV9 and TRBJ1-5; TRBD1 might be the D gene, on 6 matching bases. The CDR3 region: CASSGDRKYSNQPQHF. The base sequence is TGTGCCAGCAGCGGCGACAGGAAGTATAGCAATCAGCCCCAGCATTTT.